This T cell receptor (beta chain) was found in a study of Ad26.COV2.S vaccination and SARS-CoV-2 variants. The sample's treatment: over 15 received Ad26.COV2.S at low or high dose, single or two shots; 5 received placebo; per-sample allocation not given. Sampling was done on day 63 after the first vaccine or placebo injection. A Boston donor was an adult aged 18-55 years. The CDR3 is 14 residues long. Between the trimmed V and J ends, which lost 5 bases and 0 bases, there was a span of 10 bases. Germline V CDR1 and CDR2: MNHEY, SVGAGI. Using immunoSEQ multiplex PCR, the repertoire was profiled, and TCRdb retains in-frame clones only, with some absent. The sample lists hundreds of thousands of clones; around 87% were seen once.

Sequencing used peripheral blood, obtained in a trial of Ad26.COV2.S vaccine versus placebo. This clonotype was sampled from a person aged 18 to 59 who received the Ad26.COV2.S COVID-19 vaccine or a placebo. The chain joins TRBV6-5 to TRBJ1-2; D is ambiguous. CDR3 amino acids: CASSPPRANYGYTF. The CDR3 bases are TGTGCCAGCAGTCCTCCACGAGCTAACTATGGCTACACCTTC.